This T cell receptor (beta chain) was identified in a study of T cell repertoires in cytomegalovirus infection. Study details: Both CMV infection and a matching HLA type were indicated by public TCR beta signatures. General study points: Summed frequency of shared TCR beta families picked out CMV carriers who also had the relevant HLA.

The V gene's germline CDR1 is KGHDR and CDR2 SFDVKD. Between the trimmed V and J ends, which lost 5 bases and 6 bases, there was a span of 24 bases. The CDR3 is made up of 18 amino acids. TCRdb re-analysed the reads in MiXCR, keeping a single row per CDR3 protein. The table includes nearly 550,000 distinct CDR3 sequences, 16% detected once. There are a few counts of this clonotype. Antigen specificity is unknown. This sequence was found in a human donor in good health (CMV status not recorded). Some clones in this sample may be carry-over from other donors' samples. Sample: CD8+ T cells from PBMCs. V and J are TRBV24-1 and TRBJ2-2; perhaps TRBD1 as D (6 bases). The CDR3 loop reads CATSGTSVGHGPAGELFF. In DNA form, the CDR3 reads TGTGCCACCAGTGGTACGAGTGTGGGACATGGGCCTGCCGGGGAGCTGTTTTTT.